These 27 T cell receptor beta chains originate from one sample sequenced in a study of T cells in Graves' hyperthyroidism and ophthalmopathy. Amplification of TCR beta CDR3 regions was performed using RNA transcripts as template. The HTBI primer set served for first-round RT-PCR of the TCR CDR3. TCRdb recomputed calls from the multiplex PCR reads with MiXCR, one row per CDR3 protein. The sample carries approximately 430,000 distinct CDR3 sequences, about 14% recorded once. The sample was blood. These TCRs come from a man aged 18 to 29 with Graves' ophthalmopathy.

This clonotype has a count of ten or more. This rearrangement joins TRBV11-1 to TRBJ2-5, with TRBD1 matching over 8 bases. CDR3 length: 16 residues. Germline V CDR1 and CDR2: SGHAT, FQDESV (reference sequence). After removal of 4 bases from V and 3 bases from J, the junction contained 10 bases not matched to a gene. In DNA, the CDR3 is TGTGCCAGCAGCTCGGACAGGGATGGCCCCGAAGAGACCCAGTACTTC. It codes for CASSSDRDGPEETQYF.

This chain joins TRBV6-5 and TRBJ1-5; D gene uncertain. V shed 0 bases and J shed 4 bases, with 4 bases lying between them. The CDR3 sequence is 13 residues long. Germline values: CDR1 MNHEY, CDR2 SVGAGI. Here the CDR3 reads CASSYSTNQPQHF. CDR3 in DNA: TGTGCCAGCAGTTACTCGACAAATCAGCCCCAGCATTTT.

This clonotype appeared a few times. CDR3 DNA: TGCGCCAGCAGCTTGGAGCGGGCTGCCTACAATGAGCAGTTCTTC. Translating it yields CASSLERAAYNEQFF. The genes are TRBV5-1 and TRBJ2-1, with a weak D call TRBD2 (6 bases). Trimming removed 0 bases at V and 2 bases at J, with 9 bases between. Per the germline V gene, CDR1 is SGHRS and CDR2 is YFSETQ. The CDR3 extends over 15 amino acids.

This clonotype was detected once. CDR3 coding DNA: TGTGCCAGCAGCCCGATTGTGCGGGAGGGCCAATCAGATACGCAGTATTTT. Encoded protein: CASSPIVREGQSDTQYF. The chain combines TRBV7-6 with TRBJ2-3; 9 bases match TRBD2. Germline V gene data show CDR1 as SGHVS and CDR2 as FNYEAQ. J lost 4 bases, V lost 5 bases, and 13 bases had no gene match. This CDR3 comprises 17 residues.

The table lists this clonotype with many counts. V is TRBV29-1 and J is TRBJ1-1; no reliable D call. The V and J ends lost 3 bases and 1 base respectively, with 9 bases between them. Germline V gene data show CDR1 as SQVTM and CDR2 as ANQGSEA. The CDR3 consists of 13 residues. CDR3 loop: CSVDPSGNTEAFF. The CDR3 nucleotides are TGCAGCGTTGACCCCTCAGGGAACACTGAAGCTTTCTTT.

This clonotype was counted a few times. V gene TRBV9 combines with J gene TRBJ1-2, with a possible D match to TRBD1 (5 bases). CDR1 SGDLS and CDR2 YYNGEE come from the germline V gene. The V gene lost 3 bases and the J gene lost 3 bases, with 15 bases spanning the gap. The CDR3 is 15 residues long. CDR3 in amino acids: CASSGGLGRDYGYTF. The DNA of the CDR3 is TGTGCCAGCAGCGGGGGACTCGGTAGAGACTATGGCTACACCTTC. The full variable domain, with the rest looked up from reference TRBV9 and TRBJ1-2, is DSGVTQTPKHLITATGQRVTLRCSPRSGDLSVYWYQQSLDQGLQFLIQYYNGEERAKGNILERFSAQQFPDLHSELNLSSLELGDSALYFCASSGGLGRDYGYTFGSGTRLTVV.

This clonotype came up many times. The chain carries TRBV6-2 or TRBV6-3 and TRBJ1-5; possibly TRBD1 for D (5 bases). The CDR3 has 14 residues. Trimming took off 6 bases at V and 5 bases at J, with 14 bases between the two ends. CDR1 and CDR2 from the germline V gene are MNHEY and SVGEGT. The CDR3 DNA follows: TGTGCCAGCAGACCCGACAGATTTTATCAGCCCCAGCATTTT. Its translation: CASRPDRFYQPQHF.

The table lists this clonotype with many counts. Written as DNA, the CDR3 is TGTGCCAGCAGCGGACTGACGACTGGAAGCTTAAATGAGCAGTTCTTC. Encoded protein: CASSGLTTGSLNEQFF. The chain couples TRBV7-3 to TRBJ2-1; TRBD2 is a possible D gene (5 bases). The ends were cut back, 5 bases at V and 7 bases at J, with 21 bases in the middle. This CDR3 comprises 16 residues. Germline V gene lookup returns CDR1 SGHTA and CDR2 FQGTGA.

The J gene is TRBJ1-4, the V gene TRBV6-1; TRBD1 matches 7 bases. Germline assignment: CDR1 MNHNS and CDR2 SASEGT. CDR3 size: 11 residues. Trimming removed 5 bases from V and 13 bases from J; junction bases left unmatched: 4. In DNA form, the CDR3 reads TGTGCCAGCAGTTCCGCAGGGGGACTGTTTTTT. It codes for CASSSAGGLFF.

This clonotype was found many times. V is TRBV3-1 and J is TRBJ2-1; D is undetermined. The germline CDR1 and CDR2 sequences are LGHDT and YNNKEL (reference sequence). The V end was cut by 0 bases, the J end by 6 bases, with 15 bases between. There are 16 residues in the CDR3. This CDR3 reads CASSQDEGWGSNEQFF. CDR3 in DNA: TGTGCCAGCAGCCAAGATGAAGGGTGGGGTTCCAATGAGCAGTTCTTC.

This clonotype came up many times. The rearrangement joins TRBV6-1 to TRBJ1-4, with D hard to call. Per germline, CDR1 MNHNS and CDR2 SASEGT. The CDR3 runs to 13 residues. V was clipped by 6 bases and J by 5 bases, with 10 bases between them. The DNA of the CDR3 is TGTGCCAGCAGACCGCGGCTGAATGAAAAACTGTTTTTT. As protein: CASRPRLNEKLFF.

This clonotype was detected a few times. CDR3 in DNA: TGTGCCAGCAGTTTTCTTGCAGGGGGCATTCCTGGGGCCAACGTCCTGACTTTC. It is translated as CASSFLAGGIPGANVLTF. The V and J genes are TRBV27 and TRBJ2-6; 8 nucleotides line up with TRBD1. Looked up from germline, CDR1 is MNHEY and CDR2 is SMNVEV (reference sequence). The CDR3 sequence is 18 residues long. V was pared by 3 bases and J by 2 bases, with 9 bases of the junction left unmatched.

The rearrangement links TRBV25-1 to TRBJ2-7; D gene uncertain. This CDR3 spans 13 amino acids. Trimming took off 6 bases at V and 8 bases at J, with 17 bases between the two ends. Germline assignment: CDR1 MGHDK and CDR2 SYGVNS. The CDR3 nucleotides read TGTGCCAGCAGGAACAGTGGATCCCTCAAGCAGTACTTC. This gives the protein CASRNSGSLKQYF.

This clonotype was counted ten times or more. This chain joins TRBV4-1 and TRBJ1-1; D not certain. The CDR3 totals 11 residues. With 0 bases removed from V and 10 bases from J, the gap between germline ends came to 6 bases. Germline V CDR1 and CDR2: MGHRA, YSYEKL. The CDR3 DNA reads as TGCGCCAGCAGCCAAGATGGAGGAGCTTTCTTT. It is translated as CASSQDGGAFF.

The chain links TRBV10-3 to TRBJ1-5; D gene uncertain. The length of the CDR3 is 14 residues. The V end was cut by 2 bases, the J end by 0 bases, with 5 bases between. Germline V lookup: CDR1 ENHRY, CDR2 SYGVKD. The CDR3 DNA reads TGTGCCATCAGTGAGACGCCTAGCAATCAGCCCCAGCATTTT. Its translation: CAISETPSNQPQHF.

This clonotype was detected only a few times. This chain connects TRBV20-1 to TRBJ1-6; D remains ambiguous. CDR1 DFQATT and CDR2 SNEGSKA come from the germline V gene (reference sequence). V was shortened by 0 bases and J by 4 bases, with 4 bases between the two germline ends. This CDR3 has 13 residues. The CDR3 spells CSARDNYNSPLHF. The CDR3 DNA sequence: TGCAGTGCTAGAGATAATTATAATTCACCCCTCCACTTT.

This clonotype was seen repeatedly, ten times or more. CDR3 nucleotide sequence: TGTGCCAGCAAAACTAGCGAGCACGGGGAGCTGTTTTTT. It translates to CASKTSEHGELFF. This rearrangement joins TRBV2 to TRBJ2-2, with 7 nucleotides matching TRBD2. Per the germline V gene, CDR1 is SNHLY and CDR2 is FYNNEI. The CDR3 has 13 amino acids. V shed 7 bases and J 7 bases; nucleotides not matched to a gene: 6.

The V and J genes are TRBV10-3 and TRBJ1-1; 8 bases are shared with TRBD1. CDR1 and CDR2 (germline): ENHRY, SYGVKD. J was trimmed by 8 bases and V by 6 bases; bases with no gene match: 11. This CDR3 spans 14 amino acids. The CDR3 DNA reads TGTGCCATCAGCGGGGAGACAGGGGCTGGGGAAGCTTTCTTT. Its protein product is CAISGETGAGEAFF.

Many counts were recorded for this clonotype. This sequence joins TRBV3-1 and TRBJ2-7; 9 bases are shared with TRBD1. This CDR3 spans 13 amino acids. Losses at the gene ends were 7 bases for V and 3 bases for J; bases not matched to a gene: 4. The V gene's germline CDR1 is LGHDT and CDR2 YNNKEL (reference sequence). CDR3 bases: TGTGCCAGCACCGGGACAGGGATCTACGAGCAGTACTTC. Translating it yields CASTGTGIYEQYF.

This clonotype was seen ten or more times. The rearrangement links TRBV20-1 to TRBJ2-1, with unresolved D. This CDR3 has 11 residues. V was pared by 7 bases and J by 10 bases, with 14 bases between. Germline CDR1 is DFQATT and CDR2 is SNEGSKA (reference sequence). The CDR3 loop is CSVSTPMEQFF. Here the CDR3 DNA reads TGCAGTGTTTCGACCCCAATGGAGCAGTTCTTC.

This clonotype was seen many times. This rearrangement joins TRBV5-6 to TRBJ1-2; 9 nucleotides align to TRBD1. This CDR3 comprises 13 residues. The germline V gene has CDR1 SGHDT and CDR2 YYEEEE. V was clipped by 7 bases and J by 7 bases; unmatched bases: 8. CDR3 DNA sequence: TGTGCCAGCGACCAGGGACAGGGCTTTGGCTACACCTTC. This encodes CASDQGQGFGYTF. Full variable domain (rest looked up from reference TRBV5-6 and TRBJ1-2): DAGVTQSPTHLIKTRGQQVTLRCSPKSGHDTVSWYQQALGQGPQFIFQYYEEEERQRGNFPDRFSGHQFPNYSSELNVNALLLGDSALYLCASDQGQGFGYTFGSGTRLTVV.

The V and J genes are TRBV2 and TRBJ2-3; 8 bases map to TRBD2. The germline gives CDR1 SNHLY, CDR2 FYNNEI. The CDR3 contains 14 residues. Trimming removed 6 bases from V and 2 bases from J; junction bases left unmatched: 4. The CDR3 loop is CASRGRGATDTQYF. The CDR3 DNA follows: TGTGCCAGCAGAGGGCGGGGGGCCACAGATACGCAGTATTTT. Supplemented by reference TRBV2 and TRBJ2-3, the full variable domain reads EPEVTQTPSHQVTQMGQEVILRCVPISNHLYFYWYRQILGQKVEFLVSFYNNEISEKSEIFDDQFSVERPDGSNFTLKIRSTKLEDSAMYFCASRGRGATDTQYFGPGTRLTVL.

This clonotype appeared many times. V and J are TRBV7-9 and TRBJ2-7; possibly TRBD2 for D (5 bases). Germline V lookup: CDR1 SEHNR, CDR2 FQNEAQ (reference sequence). V shed 1 base and J shed 4 bases, with 20 bases lying between them. This CDR3 has 17 residues. CDR3 region: CASSLDSFTRGFYEQYF. As DNA, the CDR3 is TGTGCCAGCAGCTTAGATTCGTTTACCCGAGGGTTTTACGAGCAGTACTTC.

On this clonotype itself: This sequence may be a read error, since a much larger clone differs from it by one base. V and J are TRBV7-9 and TRBJ1-6; D is unclear. Per the germline V gene, CDR1 is SEHNR and CDR2 is FQNEAQ (reference sequence). This CDR3 contains 13 residues. The CDR3 region is CDSSLSDNSPLHF. The CDR3 DNA reads TGTGACAGCAGCTTATCTGACAATTCACCCCTCCACTTT.

This clonotype was seen at least ten times. The V call is TRBV7-3, the J call TRBJ2-5; 7 nucleotides line up with TRBD2. V shed 4 bases, J shed 0 bases, and the junction held 5 bases outside the gene matches. Germline CDR1 SGHTA, CDR2 FQGTGA. CDR3 length: 15 amino acids. The CDR3 DNA reads as TGTGCCAGCAGCTCCATCGCGGGAGACCAAGAGACCCAGTACTTC. Protein product: CASSSIAGDQETQYF.

This clonotype was detected a few times. The chain couples TRBV6-6 to TRBJ1-6; D remains unclear. Trimming cost V 0 bases and J 0 bases, with 6 bases left between them. This CDR3 region has 16 residues. Germline V gene data show CDR1 as MNHNY and CDR2 as SVGAGI (reference sequence). The CDR3 bases are TGTGCCAGCAGTTACTCCCCGGACTCCTATAATTCACCCCTCCACTTT. This sequence encodes CASSYSPDSYNSPLHF.

V is TRBV24-1 and J is TRBJ2-1, with 11 bases aligning to TRBD1. The CDR3 is 15 amino acids. Germline trimming cut 2 bases from V and 6 bases from J; bases unmatched to any gene: 2. Germline assignment: CDR1 KGHDR and CDR2 SFDVKD. CDR3 nucleotides: TGTGCCACCAGTGATTGGGGGACAGGGGGCAATGAGCAGTTCTTC. Translation: CATSDWGTGGNEQFF.